This T cell receptor (beta chain) was documented in a study of blood T cell repertoires in COVID-19. On the study more broadly: PBMCs, B-cell-depleted T cells, or T cells provided the cDNA or gDNA that made up the material.

Assay used: immunoSEQ multiplex PCR; TCRdb lists only in-frame clones, some missing. The sample has 200,000 to 250,000 clones, approximately 85% seen once. Trimming took 6 bases from V and 1 from J, leaving 9 bases between them. The CDR3 runs 13 residues. The rearrangement links TRBV12-3 or TRBV12-4 to TRBJ1-2; D is ambiguous. The sequenced sample was peripheral blood. This receptor was obtained from an older woman with COVID-19, enrolled during active disease. Here the CDR3 reads CASSPGDNYGYTF. The CDR3 bases are TGTGCCAGCAGCCCCGGAGATAACTATGGCTACACCTTC.